The entry below describes one T cell receptor (beta chain). The antigen is unknown. The data originate from a study of shared clonotypes between healthy human individuals. Study results and caveats: Donor clonotype sharing was expected to depend on sequencing depth. Among a few donors, about 5% of naive CD4 clonotypes were found in common. Clonotypes shared by all four sorted-subset donors had higher generation probabilities than non-shared clonotypes.

Using immunoSEQ multiplex PCR, the repertoire was profiled, and TCRdb retains in-frame clones only, with some absent. This sample has about 2 million clones, with 85% to 95% found just once. Terminally differentiated effector memory CD45RA+ cells were left out of the naive CD8 fraction, which was CD45RO-negative and positively selected for CCR7. Caucasian adults residing in Nashville, Tennessee made up all the donors. Trimming removed 2 bases at V and 4 bases at J, with 20 bases between. This CDR3 region has 17 residues. CDR1 and CDR2 from the germline V gene are SGHTA and FQGNSA. Sequencing was done on a sample of naive CD8+ T cells sorted from blood. This chain uses TRBV7-2 with TRBJ1-2, with D hard to call. The clonotype originates from a man younger than 30 in good health. CDR3 in DNA: TGTGCCAGCAGCTTAACCGGGGATAGTGGCAGGATCTATGGCTACACCTTC. It yields the protein CASSLTGDSGRIYGYTF.